Listed below are T cell receptor beta chains from one sample, sequenced in a study. TCRdb re-called the 5' RACE reads with MiXCR, one entry per CDR3 protein. The table includes about 60,000 distinct CDR3 sequences, nearly 30% detected once. Sequencing used tumor-infiltrating naive CD4+ T cells sorted from the breast tumor. The receptors come from a female donor with breast cancer. Each CDR3 is given with its conserved first and last residue. The order of the fields is V gene, clone size, CDR3 protein. Clone size, where shown, is once, few, many, or a class for clones that have expanded.

TRBV29-1	.	CSVASSGVSVETQYF
TRBV6-1	few	CASSFQAVSTDTQYF
TRBV7-3	large	CASSKTSDYNEQFF
TRBV20-1	few	CSAREVKPGNEQFF
TRBV2	.	CASREVASGVGWFF
TRBV7-9	.	CASSSPEGPMSYEQYF
TRBV5-1	medium-sized	CASSLFNRGPQGIQYF
TRBV27	few	CASSKGNSYEQYF
TRBV6-2/TRBV6-3	.	CASSSFLGQGIRYTF
TRBV28	.	CASSLNQGGTPLWPQHF
TRBV12-3/TRBV12-4	many	CASSFRSGGENEQFF
TRBV7-2	.	CASSSPLGTEAFF
TRBV4-2	many	CASSQGEGFNYEQYF
TRBV25-1	.	CASSESPGLQETQYF
TRBV5-1	few	CASRGGQGDTEAFF
TRBV2	many	CASTLRGRDNSPLHF
TRBV9	.	CASSVWNGGAGDEQFF
TRBV20-1	few	CSARPVPVAFF
TRBV7-3	few	CASSLTPRDSTGELFF
TRBV5-1	.	CASSLQGKAFF
TRBV9	.	CASSPTGYANQPQHF
TRBV4-2	.	CASSQGGAGDNQPQHF
TRBV5-1	.	CASSLAGPNTGELFF
TRBV7-3	.	CASSPRDSRTDTQYF
TRBV11-2	few	CASSLSGQTKETQYF
TRBV5-1	.	CASSFPATGSSNTGELFF